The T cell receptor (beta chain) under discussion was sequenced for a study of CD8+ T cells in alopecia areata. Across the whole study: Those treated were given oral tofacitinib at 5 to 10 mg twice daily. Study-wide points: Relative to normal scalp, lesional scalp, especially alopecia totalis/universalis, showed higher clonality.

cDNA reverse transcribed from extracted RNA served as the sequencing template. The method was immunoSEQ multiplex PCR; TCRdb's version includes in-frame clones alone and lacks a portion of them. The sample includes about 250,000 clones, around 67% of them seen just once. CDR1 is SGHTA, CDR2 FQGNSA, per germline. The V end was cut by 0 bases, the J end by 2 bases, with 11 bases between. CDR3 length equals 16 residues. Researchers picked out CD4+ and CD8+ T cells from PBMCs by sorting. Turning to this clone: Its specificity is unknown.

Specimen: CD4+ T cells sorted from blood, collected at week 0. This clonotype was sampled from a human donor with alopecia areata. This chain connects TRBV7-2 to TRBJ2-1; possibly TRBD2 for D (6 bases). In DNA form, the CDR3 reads TGTGCCAGCAGCTTAGCGCTAGCGCCCGCCTACAATGAGCAGTTCTTC. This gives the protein CASSLALAPAYNEQFF.